These 30 T cell receptor beta chains came from one sample sequenced in a study of control samples from healthy donors and cancer patients (dated by TCRdb to 2019 to 2021). The library was prepared using the immunoSEQ multiplex PCR assay. Not all clones reach the TCRdb copy of this immuneACCESS table, which keeps in-frame sequences only. Checked studies attribute under half of the gap to unresolved V genes and leave the rest unexplained. This sample has 150,000 to 200,000 clones in its table, and around 89% of those were observed once. Jointly, the top ten make up about 1.4% of the sample. The sequenced sample consisted of blood. The source of these receptors is a woman aged 50 to 60 in good health.

The chain links TRBV12-3 or TRBV12-4 to TRBJ2-1; D unresolved. V was clipped by 6 bases and J by 6 bases, with 9 bases between them. The CDR3 is 12 amino acids. The chain's CDR3 is CASRQEANEQFF. The DNA of the CDR3 is TGTGCCAGCAGGCAGGAAGCCAATGAGCAGTTCTTC.

J is TRBJ1-1 and V is TRBV6-6, with TRBD1 matching 7 bases. From germline, CDR1 is MNHNY and CDR2 SVGAGI (reference sequence). V was pared by 6 bases and J by 3 bases, with 13 bases of the junction left unmatched. This CDR3 has 16 residues. This CDR3 reads CASRGTDTTRDTEAFF. The CDR3 DNA sequence: TGTGCCAGCAGGGGGACAGACACTACGAGGGACACTGAAGCTTTCTTT.

The rearrangement uses TRBV19 and TRBJ1-6; D call uncertain. Germline V CDR1 and CDR2: LNHDA, SQIVND (reference sequence). V dropped 6 bases and J dropped 1 base, with 19 bases sitting between them. The CDR3 contains 18 residues. CDR3 DNA sequence: TGTGCCAGTAGGTCAGGAAGTCCGAGCTCATCCTATAATTCACCCCTCCACTTT. This gives the protein CASRSGSPSSSYNSPLHF.

The V call is TRBV6-2 or TRBV6-3, the J call TRBJ1-4; no clear D. CDR3 size: 11 residues. Germline assignment: CDR1 MNHEY and CDR2 SVGEGT. Deletions cut 6 bases from V and 14 bases from J, with 13 bases between. In nucleotides, the CDR3 is TGTGCCAGCAGCAACTCCGAGAGGCTGTTTTTT. Translation: CASSNSERLFF.

The rearrangement uses TRBV13 and TRBJ2-7; 13 nucleotides line up with TRBD2. The CDR3 is 16 residues long. Trimming cost V 5 bases and J 1 base; bases outside gene matches: 5. Germline V gives CDR1 PRHDT, CDR2 FYEKMQ (reference sequence). The CDR3 coding sequence is TGTGCCAGCAGCAACATGGGACTAGCGGGGTCCTACGAGCAGTACTTC. As protein: CASSNMGLAGSYEQYF.

This rearrangement joins TRBV24-1 to TRBJ1-2; D ambiguous. Germline values: CDR1 KGHDR, CDR2 SFDVKD. The CDR3 contains 13 residues. V was pared by 6 bases and J by 7 bases, with 14 bases between. CDR3: CATSLRSGSGYTF. CDR3 coding DNA: TGTGCCACCAGTTTGCGCAGCGGCTCTGGCTACACCTTC.

The chain combines TRBV28 with TRBJ2-5; TRBD2 is a possible D gene (5 bases). CDR1 and CDR2 from the germline V gene are MDHEN and SYDVKM. V gave up 4 bases and J gave up 5 bases, with 11 bases separating them. The CDR3 is 13 amino acids. The CDR3 sequence: CASSSRGKETQYF. CDR3 nucleotide sequence: TGTGCCAGCAGTTCCCGGGGTAAGGAGACCCAGTACTTC.

The rearrangement joins TRBV9 to TRBJ2-7; D is possibly TRBD2 (6 bases). Germline V gene sequence: CDR1 SGDLS, CDR2 YYNGEE. The CDR3 is made up of 15 amino acids. V lost 0 bases and J 7 bases, leaving 17 bases between the germline ends. DNA of the CDR3: TGTGCCAGCAGCGTAGGGGCGGGATTAAATGGAGAGCAGTACTTC. It yields the protein CASSVGAGLNGEQYF.

The chain couples TRBV2 to TRBJ1-6, with D possibly being TRBD1 (6 bases). Germline CDR1 and CDR2: SNHLY and FYNNEI. This CDR3 has 16 amino acids. V gave up 6 bases and J gave up 0 bases, with 12 bases separating them. CDR3 amino acids: CASSVGASSYNSPLHF. CDR3 coding DNA: TGTGCCAGCAGCGTGGGGGCAAGCTCCTATAATTCACCCCTCCACTTT.

The V call is TRBV7-9, the J call TRBJ2-1, with D perhaps TRBD1 or TRBD2 (6 bases each). The CDR3 runs 16 residues. Germline V gene lookup returns CDR1 SEHNR and CDR2 FQNEAQ (reference sequence). V was shortened by 1 base and J by 4 bases, with 14 bases between the two germline ends. The CDR3 is CASSLVGGGPYNEQFF. CDR3 coding DNA: TGTGCCAGCAGCTTAGTGGGTGGGGGGCCTTACAATGAGCAGTTCTTC.

The CDR3 sequence: CASSPVLGDTEAFF. Written as DNA, the CDR3 is TGTGCCAGCAGCCCGGTCCTCGGGGACACTGAAGCTTTCTTT. The chain recombines TRBV3-1 (or the pseudogene TRBV3-2) with TRBJ1-1; D uncertain. Germline lookup yields CDR1 LGHDT and CDR2 YNNKEL (reference sequence). The CDR3 covers 14 residues. The V end was cut by 4 bases, the J end by 3 bases, with 12 bases between.

This chain connects TRBV7-8 to TRBJ1-4; 8 bases are shared with TRBD1. From germline, CDR1 is SGHVS and CDR2 FQNEAQ. The CDR3 extends over 16 amino acids. V was clipped by 5 bases and J by 3 bases; unmatched bases: 8. The DNA of the CDR3 is TGTGCCAGCAGCCCGGACAGGGTTAAAGCTAATGAAAAACTGTTTTTT. Amino acids: CASSPDRVKANEKLFF. Based on the CDR3 plus reference TRBV7-8 and TRBJ1-4, the full variable domain is GAGVSQSPRYKVAKRGQDVALRCDPISGHVSLFWYQQALGQGPEFLTYFQNEAQLDKSGLPSDRFFAERPEGSVSTLKIQRTQQEDSAVYLCASSPDRVKANEKLFFGSGTQLSVL.

The rearrangement joins TRBV28 to TRBJ1-4; 10 bases align to TRBD1. Germline CDR1 reads MDHEN; CDR2 reads SYDVKM. The CDR3 totals 14 residues. After removal of 5 bases from V and 8 bases from J, the junction contained 5 bases not matched to a gene. The CDR3 DNA sequence: TGTGCCAGCAGTCCGGACAGGGGGGGGGAAAAACTGTTTTTT. It encodes CASSPDRGGEKLFF.

This clone occurred a few times. V usage is TRBV28 and J usage is TRBJ1-2; TRBD1 agrees at 7 bases. Germline V gene sequence: CDR1 MDHEN, CDR2 SYDVKM. The CDR3 covers 13 residues. V lost 5 bases to trimming and J lost 6 bases; unmatched junction nucleotides: 6. CDR3: CASSPGTVNGYTF. In DNA, the CDR3 is TGTGCCAGCAGTCCCGGGACAGTGAATGGCTACACCTTC.

The chain couples TRBV10-2 to TRBJ2-5; either TRBD1 or TRBD2 may fit D (5 bases each). The CDR3 is 14 amino acids. Trimming left V 3 bases short and J 4 bases short, with 12 bases between. Germline V lookup: CDR1 WSHSY, CDR2 SAAADI. The CDR3 protein is CASSDVAGTETQYF. The CDR3 DNA reads TGCGCCAGCAGTGACGTGGCAGGGACAGAGACCCAGTACTTC.

The V and J genes are TRBV21-1 and TRBJ1-4; TRBD1, the table's D call, lacks a check against the DNA. TRBV21-1 is an annotated pseudogene. The CDR3 consists of 19 residues. CDR3 in amino acids: CASSKEEKTGGHGAEKLFF. The DNA of the CDR3 is TGTGCCAGCAGCAAAGAAGAAAAAACAGGGGGCCACGGGGCAGAAAAACTGTTTTTT.

The chain joins TRBV27 to TRBJ2-5; D call uncertain. V was shortened by 5 bases and J by 5 bases, with 15 bases between the two germline ends. This CDR3 is built from 14 residues. The germline CDR1 and CDR2 sequences are MNHEY and SMNVEV (reference sequence). The CDR3 protein is CASSPQTNRETQYF. In DNA, the CDR3 is TGTGCCAGCAGTCCGCAGACGAACCGGGAGACCCAGTACTTC.

The chain is built from TRBV11-2 and TRBJ1-6, with D hard to call. This CDR3 has 12 amino acids. Germline V gene data show CDR1 as SGHAT and CDR2 as FQNNGV. V lost 1 base, J lost 7 bases, and 2 bases lay in between. The CDR3 sequence: CASSLVNSPLHF. In DNA, the CDR3 is TGTGCCAGCAGCTTAGTGAATTCACCCCTCCACTTT. Together with reference TRBV11-2 and TRBJ1-6, the CDR3 gives the full variable domain: EAGVAQSPRYKIIEKRQSVAFWCNPISGHATLYWYQQILGQGPKLLIQFQNNGVVDDSQLPKDRFSAERLKGVDSTLKIQPAKLEDSAVYLCASSLVNSPLHFGNGTRLTVT.

The chain joins TRBV7-8 to TRBJ1-3; 9 bases are a match to TRBD1. CDR1 SGHVS and CDR2 FQNEAQ come from the germline V gene. J gave up 1 base and V 3 bases, and 4 bases lay outside the gene matches. The CDR3 spans 16 residues. The CDR3 is CASSFDRGLSGNTIYF. The CDR3 DNA reads as TGTGCCAGCAGCTTTGACAGGGGGTTGTCTGGAAACACCATATATTTT.

The genes are TRBV2 and TRBJ1-5; TRBD1 aligns across 10 bases. Germline assignment: CDR1 SNHLY and CDR2 FYNNEI. J lost 1 base, V lost 4 bases, and 7 bases had no gene match. The CDR3 length is 17 residues. The CDR3 protein is CASSVGGGQGSNQPQHF. Written as DNA, the CDR3 is TGTGCCAGCAGTGTAGGAGGGGGACAGGGGAGCAATCAGCCCCAGCATTTT.

This chain joins TRBV9 and TRBJ2-5; D might be TRBD1 (6 bases). CDR1 is SGDLS and CDR2 is YYNGEE in the germline V gene. V was pared by 3 bases and J by 5 bases, with 14 bases between. This CDR3 is built from 14 residues. The CDR3 sequence: CASSARGGGETQYF. The CDR3 region has the DNA TGTGCCAGCAGCGCAAGAGGGGGTGGGGAGACCCAGTACTTC.

The V call is TRBV19, the J call TRBJ1-4; D remains ambiguous. V was cut by 3 bases and J by 16 bases, with 15 bases left in between. The length of the CDR3 is 12 residues. Germline CDR1 and CDR2: LNHDA and SQIVND (reference sequence). The CDR3: CASSIPLGVWFF. The DNA for the CDR3 is TGTGCCAGTAGTATCCCCCTCGGAGTGTGGTTTTTT.

The chain carries TRBV4-3 and TRBJ1-2; a possible D gene is TRBD1 (5 bases). V lost 8 bases to trimming and J lost 2 bases, with 18 bases between them. The CDR3 covers 15 residues. In germline, CDR1 is LGHNA, CDR2 YSLEER. CDR3 in DNA: TGCGCCAGCTCGCAGATGTGGGGCACGAACTATGGCTACACCTTC. It is translated as CASSQMWGTNYGYTF.

This clone is a singleton in its sample. In nucleotides, the CDR3 is TGTGCCAGCAGTGTGGACACTAATCAGCCCCAGCATTTT. This encodes CASSVDTNQPQHF. The gene calls are TRBV6-4 and TRBJ1-5; TRBD1 might be the D (5 bases). This CDR3 region has 13 residues. Trimming stripped 4 bases from V and 4 bases from J, with 8 bases between. Germline V gene lookup returns CDR1 MRHNA and CDR2 SNTAGT.

The CDR3 is CASTPRSRENDNEQFF. The CDR3 DNA follows: TGTGCCAGCACCCCTCGGTCCCGGGAAAATGACAATGAGCAGTTCTTC. V and J are TRBV2 and TRBJ2-1; TRBD2 might be the D (5 bases). Germline CDR1 is SNHLY and CDR2 is FYNNEI. This CDR3 contains 16 residues. The V end was cut by 7 bases, the J end by 5 bases, with 21 bases between. The variable domain in full, completed from reference TRBV2 and TRBJ2-1, reads EPEVTQTPSHQVTQMGQEVILRCVPISNHLYFYWYRQILGQKVEFLVSFYNNEISEKSEIFDDQFSVERPDGSNFTLKIRSTKLEDSAMYFCASTPRSRENDNEQFFGPGTRLTVL.

This chain joins TRBV7-8 and TRBJ1-5; no clear D. V lost 2 bases and J 3 bases, leaving 11 bases between the germline ends. The CDR3 sequence is 15 residues long. Per the germline V gene, CDR1 is SGHVS and CDR2 is FQNEAQ. The CDR3 spells CASSLSRDSNQPQHF. DNA of the CDR3: TGTGCCAGCAGCTTAAGCAGAGACTCCAATCAGCCCCAGCATTTT.

A few counts support this clone. The chain has TRBV4-1 and TRBJ2-7, with D unclear. The CDR3 runs to 16 residues. CDR1 MGHRA and CDR2 YSYEKL come from the germline V gene. Trimming removed 0 bases from V and 0 bases from J, with 12 bases in between. The CDR3 region has the DNA TGCGCCAGCAGCCAAGATCTTTCGGTAACCTCCTACGAGCAGTACTTC. Encoded protein: CASSQDLSVTSYEQYF.

This clone was observed a single time. The chain recombines TRBV6-6 with TRBJ1-1, with D unclear. The CDR3 loop spans 16 amino acids. Per germline, CDR1 MNHNY and CDR2 SVGAGI (reference sequence). V lost 6 bases and J 1 base, leaving 18 bases between the germline ends. CDR3 region: CASSPLGLRGNTEAFF. Here the CDR3 DNA reads TGTGCCAGCAGCCCATTGGGTCTCCGGGGGAACACTGAAGCTTTCTTT.

Regarding this clone: Other nucleotide sequences from this sample produce the same CDR3. The V call is TRBV12-3 or TRBV12-4, the J call TRBJ1-2; 7 bases map to TRBD1. The junction had 9 bases not matched to a gene; V was cut back by 6 bases and J by 8 bases. CDR3 length: 13 amino acids. The DNA for the CDR3 is TGTGCCAGCAGGAGACAGGGAGGGGGGGGCTACACCTTC. This sequence encodes CASRRQGGGGYTF.

J is TRBJ1-1 and V is TRBV27; D may be TRBD1 (5 bases). Between the trimmed V and J ends, which lost 3 bases and 1 base, there was a span of 15 bases. Germline V gives CDR1 MNHEY, CDR2 SMNVEV (reference sequence). The CDR3 extends over 16 amino acids. Here the CDR3 reads CASSFGPGASNTEAFF. In DNA form, the CDR3 reads TGTGCCAGCAGTTTCGGCCCCGGGGCTTCGAACACTGAAGCTTTCTTT.